These 2 T cell receptor beta chains were all obtained from the same sample, sequenced in a study of T cell responses to AZD1222 COVID-19 vaccine. The data were produced by immunoSEQ multiplex PCR, yet TCRdb's version contains in-frame clones alone and is incomplete. The sample consists of about 140,000 clones, 90% to 95% of them appearing once. The specimen was peripheral blood, collected 28 days after the second AZD1222 dose. The receptors shown here come from an adult who received the AZD1222 COVID-19 vaccine.

The rearrangement links TRBV7-9 to TRBJ1-6, with D perhaps matching TRBD1 (5 bases). The CDR3 extends over 17 amino acids. V was shortened by 2 bases and J by 5 bases, with 16 bases between the two germline ends. The germline V gene encodes CDR1 SEHNR and CDR2 FQNEAQ (reference sequence). CDR3 loop: CASSLLPPGRNNSPLHF. CDR3 DNA: TGTGCCAGCAGCTTATTACCTCCGGGACGGAATAATTCACCCCTCCACTTT.

This clone was observed a few times. CDR3 coding DNA: TGTGCCAGCAGTCCTGGGGCAGGGATGAGCGGTAATGAGGACGAGCAGTACTTC. Encoded protein: CASSPGAGMSGNEDEQYF. The chain combines TRBV2 with TRBJ2-7, with D possibly called TRBD1 or TRBD2 (5 bases each). CDR1 and CDR2 from the germline V gene are SNHLY and FYNNEI. The CDR3 loop spans 18 amino acids. V lost 5 bases, J lost 5 bases, and 28 bases lay in between.